Listed here are 18 T cell receptor beta chains from one sample, sequenced in a study of blood T cell repertoires in COVID-19. The method was immunoSEQ multiplex PCR; TCRdb's version includes in-frame clones alone and lacks a portion of them. The sample includes 300,000 or so clones, approximately 90% of them seen just once. The sample comprised peripheral blood. The receptors shown here come from a woman aged 40 to 50 with acute or convalescent COVID-19.

The V gene is TRBV2, the J gene TRBJ1-2, with 10 bases lining up with TRBD1. Germline V CDR1 and CDR2: SNHLY, FYNNEI. The CDR3 sequence is 14 residues long. Germline trimming cut 6 bases from V and 8 bases from J; bases unmatched to any gene: 9. In DNA, the CDR3 is TGTGCCAGCAGCCGACGACAGGGGGCGGGAGGCTACACCTTC. Translated, it gives CASSRRQGAGGYTF.

The genes are TRBV18 and TRBJ2-1; TRBD1 aligns across 7 bases. With 3 bases clipped from V and 4 bases from J, the junction kept 6 bases outside the gene matches. The CDR3 extends over 15 amino acids. Germline CDR1 reads KGHSH; CDR2 reads LQKENI. DNA for the CDR3: TGTGCCAGCTCACCTCAGACAGGGCAATACAATGAGCAGTTCTTC. Translating gives CASSPQTGQYNEQFF.

V is TRBV19 and J is TRBJ1-1, with TRBD1 matching 11 bases. Germline-derived CDR1 and CDR2 are LNHDA and SQIVND (reference sequence). The V segment lost 5 bases and the J segment 7 bases; nucleotides outside the gene matches: 15. This CDR3 region has 17 residues. CDR3 nucleotides: TGTGCCAGTAGTTACCTCGGGACAGGGGGAGTGCCCATTGAAGCTTTCTTT. It encodes CASSYLGTGGVPIEAFF. Full variable domain (rest looked up from reference TRBV19 and TRBJ1-1): DGGITQSPKYLFRKEGQNVTLSCEQNLNHDAMYWYRQDPGQGLRLIYYSQIVNDFQKGDIAEGYSVSREKKESFPLTVTSAQKNPTAFYLCASSYLGTGGVPIEAFFGQGTRLTVV.

The rearrangement uses TRBV24-1 and TRBJ1-2; D perhaps matches TRBD1 (6 bases). The germline V and J ends were trimmed by 4 bases and 6 bases, with 11 bases remaining between them. CDR1 is KGHDR and CDR2 is SFDVKD in the germline V gene. The CDR3 has 13 amino acids. CDR3 nucleotide sequence: TGTGCCACCAGTGACACACACAGGGATGGCTACACCTTC. Its translation is CATSDTHRDGYTF.

As to this clone: This same CDR3 is encoded by further DNA sequences in the sample. The chain employs TRBV6-5 and TRBJ1-1; D perhaps matches TRBD1 (5 bases). Trimming took off 6 bases at V and 4 bases at J, with 12 bases between the two ends. Germline-derived CDR1 and CDR2 are MNHEY and SVGAGI. The length of the CDR3 is 13 residues. The chain's CDR3 is CASRQGWGTEAFF. CDR3 coding DNA: TGTGCCAGCAGGCAGGGATGGGGCACTGAAGCTTTCTTT.

The chain links TRBV7-3 to TRBJ1-1; no firm D call. The CDR3 runs to 13 residues. Germline CDR1 is SGHTA and CDR2 is FQGTGA. Trimming stripped 2 bases from V and 3 bases from J, with 7 bases between. The CDR3 sequence: CASSLQVDTEAFF. The CDR3 DNA follows: TGTGCCAGCAGCTTACAGGTAGACACTGAAGCTTTCTTT.

The chain uses TRBV28 and TRBJ1-1; 7 bases match TRBD1. V was clipped by 6 bases and J by 1 base; unmatched bases: 14. This CDR3 contains 17 residues. The germline V gene encodes CDR1 MDHEN and CDR2 SYDVKM. The CDR3 loop is CASSLMGDSTPNTEAFF. CDR3 bases: TGTGCCAGCAGCCTCATGGGGGACAGCACACCGAACACTGAAGCTTTCTTT.

A word on this clone: The sample holds other DNA sequences that translate to the same CDR3. The CDR3 is CASSAVGGNTEAFF. The CDR3 DNA is TGTGCCAGCAGTGCGGTCGGGGGGAACACTGAAGCTTTCTTT. This rearrangement joins TRBV6-4 to TRBJ1-1; D perhaps matches TRBD1 (5 bases). The CDR3 runs to 14 residues. The germline V and J ends were trimmed by 4 bases and 1 base, with 10 bases remaining between them. Germline CDR1 reads MRHNA; CDR2 reads SNTAGT.

The genes are TRBV29-1 and TRBJ2-3, with TRBD1 as a possible D gene (6 bases). The germline gives CDR1 SQVTM, CDR2 ANQGSEA. The CDR3 length is 14 residues. Trimming shortened V by 4 bases and J by 2 bases, and 13 bases separated the two germline ends. In DNA, the CDR3 is TGCAGCGTTGCTCCCCCGGGACACACAGATACGCAGTATTTT. Its protein is CSVAPPGHTDTQYF.

The rearrangement joins TRBV9 to TRBJ1-2, with D tentatively TRBD1 (6 bases). CDR3 size: 14 residues. Between the trimmed V and J ends, which lost 3 bases and 2 bases, there was a span of 11 bases. Germline V gene sequence: CDR1 SGDLS, CDR2 YYNGEE. The CDR3 coding sequence is TGTGCCAGCAGCGCCGCCCAGGGGAACTATGGCTACACCTTC. Translation gives CASSAAQGNYGYTF.

The chain links TRBV5-8 to TRBJ2-5; 8 nucleotides align to TRBD2. CDR3 size: 17 residues. The J segment lost 5 bases and the V segment lost 3 bases, leaving 15 bases of the junction unmatched. Germline CDR1 and CDR2: SGHTS and YDEGEE. The CDR3: CASSSLSGGGGRETQYF. DNA for the CDR3: TGTGCCAGCAGCTCGTTATCCGGAGGCGGGGGGAGGGAGACCCAGTACTTC.

This chain links TRBV30 with TRBJ1-6, with a possible D match to TRBD1 (6 bases). Germline V gene data show CDR1 as GTSNPN and CDR2 as SVGIG (reference sequence). V lost 3 bases and J lost 7, with 10 bases in between. The CDR3 is 13 residues long. CDR3 nucleotide sequence: TGTGCCTGGAGACAAGGACAGAATTCACCCCTCCACTTT. Protein sequence: CAWRQGQNSPLHF.

This chain links TRBV9 with TRBJ1-1, with TRBD1 as a possible D gene (5 bases). Germline V gene data show CDR1 as SGDLS and CDR2 as YYNGEE. The CDR3 is 15 amino acids. The ends were cut back, 0 bases at V and 3 bases at J, with 12 bases in the middle. The CDR3 DNA reads as TGTGCCAGCAGCGTAGCTAGCGGCAGGGACACTGAAGCTTTCTTT. This encodes CASSVASGRDTEAFF.

V gene TRBV9 combines with J gene TRBJ2-3; D gene unclear. The V and J ends lost 4 bases and 6 bases respectively, with 6 bases between them. This CDR3 is 11 amino acids long. The germline V gene has CDR1 SGDLS and CDR2 YYNGEE. This chain's CDR3 is CASSKEDTQYF. In DNA form, the CDR3 reads TGTGCCAGCAGCAAAGAGGATACGCAGTATTTT.

The rearrangement uses TRBV7-9 and TRBJ2-3; 9 bases fit TRBD1. V lost 3 bases to trimming and J lost 4 bases; unmatched junction nucleotides: 8. This CDR3 is built from 16 residues. Looked up from germline, CDR1 is SEHNR and CDR2 is FQNEAQ (reference sequence). The CDR3 bases are TGTGCCAGCAGCTTTTCGACAGGGGGTAGCCCAGATACGCAGTATTTT. Protein sequence: CASSFSTGGSPDTQYF.

The chain joins TRBV9 to TRBJ1-5, with D perhaps TRBD1 (6 bases). With 4 bases removed from V and 0 bases from J, the gap between germline ends came to 11 bases. The germline CDR1 and CDR2 sequences are SGDLS and YYNGEE. The CDR3 consists of 15 residues. The CDR3 is CASSRQAGSNQPQHF. The CDR3 nucleotides are TGTGCCAGCAGCAGACAGGCCGGTAGCAATCAGCCCCAGCATTTT.

In this sample, this clone turned up once. The rearrangement uses TRBV7-2 and TRBJ2-5; no clear D. Between the trimmed V and J ends, which lost 1 base and 0 bases, there was a span of 12 bases. The CDR3 covers 16 residues. CDR1 SGHTA and CDR2 FQGNSA come from the germline V gene. The CDR3 loop is CASSLVQRPYQETQYF. For the CDR3, the DNA is TGTGCCAGCAGCTTAGTGCAGCGCCCGTACCAAGAGACCCAGTACTTC. Full variable domain (remainder filled in from reference TRBV7-2 and TRBJ2-5): GAGVSQSPSNKVTEKGKDVELRCDPISGHTALYWYRQSLGQGLEFLIYFQGNSAPDKSGLPSDRFSAERTGGSVSTLTIQRTQQEDSAVYLCASSLVQRPYQETQYFGPGTRLLVL.

The chain couples TRBV27 to TRBJ1-5, with 8 bases lining up with TRBD1. The germline V gene has CDR1 MNHEY and CDR2 SMNVEV (reference sequence). The V segment lost 5 bases and the J segment 9 bases; nucleotides outside the gene matches: 15. There are 16 residues in the CDR3. The CDR3 loop reads CASSPSGGDQMWPQHF. CDR3 nucleotide sequence: TGTGCCAGCAGTCCCTCAGGGGGCGATCAGATGTGGCCCCAGCATTTT.